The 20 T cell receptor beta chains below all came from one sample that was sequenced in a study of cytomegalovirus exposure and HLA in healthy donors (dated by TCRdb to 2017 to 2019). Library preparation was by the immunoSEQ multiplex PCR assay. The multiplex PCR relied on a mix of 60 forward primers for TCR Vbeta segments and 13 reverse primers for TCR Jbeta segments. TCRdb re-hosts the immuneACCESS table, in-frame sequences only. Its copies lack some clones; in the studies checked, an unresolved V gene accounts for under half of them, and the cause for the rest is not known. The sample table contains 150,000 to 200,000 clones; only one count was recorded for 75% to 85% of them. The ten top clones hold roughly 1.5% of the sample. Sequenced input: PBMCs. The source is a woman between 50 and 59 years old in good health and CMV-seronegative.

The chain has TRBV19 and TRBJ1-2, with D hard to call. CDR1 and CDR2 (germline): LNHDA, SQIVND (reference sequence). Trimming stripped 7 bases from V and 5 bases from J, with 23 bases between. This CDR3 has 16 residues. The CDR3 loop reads CASMGVGPPIGYGYTF. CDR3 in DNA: TGTGCCAGTATGGGAGTTGGACCGCCGATTGGATATGGCTACACCTTC.

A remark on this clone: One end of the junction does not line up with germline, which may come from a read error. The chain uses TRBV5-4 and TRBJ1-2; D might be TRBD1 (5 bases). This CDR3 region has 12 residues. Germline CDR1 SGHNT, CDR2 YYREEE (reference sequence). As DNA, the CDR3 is TGTGCCAGCAGCTTTTTAGCGGGGCCAATGGCCTTC. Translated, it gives CASSFLAGPMAF.

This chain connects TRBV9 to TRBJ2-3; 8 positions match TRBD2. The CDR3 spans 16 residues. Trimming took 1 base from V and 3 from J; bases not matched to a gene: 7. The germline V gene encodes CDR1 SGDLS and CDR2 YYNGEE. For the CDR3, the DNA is TGTGCCAGCAGCGTACAGCCAAGCGGGGGAACAGATACGCAGTATTTT. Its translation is CASSVQPSGGTDTQYF.

As DNA, the CDR3 is TGTGCCATCAGGCCTGGGGGGGCTACTAATGAAAAACTGTTTTTT. Translated, it gives CAIRPGGATNEKLFF. This chain connects TRBV10-3 to TRBJ1-4; D might be TRBD1 (6 bases). The V and J ends lost 6 bases and 2 bases respectively, with 13 bases between them. CDR1 ENHRY and CDR2 SYGVKD come from the germline V gene. This CDR3 is built from 15 residues.

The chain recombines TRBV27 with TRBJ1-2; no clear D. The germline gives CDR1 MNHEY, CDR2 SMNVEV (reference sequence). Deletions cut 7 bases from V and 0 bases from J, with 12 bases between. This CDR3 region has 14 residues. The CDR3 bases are TGTGCCAGCACCTTCTCAGGTTCTAACTATGGCTACACCTTC. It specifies CASTFSGSNYGYTF.

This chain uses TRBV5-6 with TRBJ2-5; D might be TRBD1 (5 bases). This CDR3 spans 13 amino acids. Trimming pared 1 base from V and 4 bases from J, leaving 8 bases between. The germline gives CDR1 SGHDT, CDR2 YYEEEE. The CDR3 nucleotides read TGTGCCAGCAGCTTGTCCAGGGCAGAGACCCAGTACTTC. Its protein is CASSLSRAETQYF.

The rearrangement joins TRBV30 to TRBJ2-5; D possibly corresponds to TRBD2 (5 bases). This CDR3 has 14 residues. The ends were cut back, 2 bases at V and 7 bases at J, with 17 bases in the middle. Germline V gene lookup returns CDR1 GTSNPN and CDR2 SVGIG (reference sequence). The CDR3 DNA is TGTGCCTGGAGTTCCTTGGCGGGTCGGGGGACCCAGTACTTC. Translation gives CAWSSLAGRGTQYF.

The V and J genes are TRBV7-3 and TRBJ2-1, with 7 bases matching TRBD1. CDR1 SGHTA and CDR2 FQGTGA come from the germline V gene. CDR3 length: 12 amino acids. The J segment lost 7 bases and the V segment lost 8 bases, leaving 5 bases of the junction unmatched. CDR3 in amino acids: CASSGGANEQFF. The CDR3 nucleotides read TGTGCCAGCTCAGGGGGAGCAAATGAGCAGTTCTTC. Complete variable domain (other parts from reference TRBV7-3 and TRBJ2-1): GAGVSQTPSNKVTEKGKYVELRCDPISGHTALYWYRQSLGQGPEFLIYFQGTGAADDSGLPNDRFFAVRPEGSVSTLKIQRTERGDSAVYLCASSGGANEQFFGPGTRLTVL.

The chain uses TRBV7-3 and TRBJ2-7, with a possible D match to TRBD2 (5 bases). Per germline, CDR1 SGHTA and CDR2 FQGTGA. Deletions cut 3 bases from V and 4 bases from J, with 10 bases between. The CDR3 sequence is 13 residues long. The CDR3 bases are TGTGCCAGCAGCTTCAACCGGGATTACGAGCAGTACTTC. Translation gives CASSFNRDYEQYF.

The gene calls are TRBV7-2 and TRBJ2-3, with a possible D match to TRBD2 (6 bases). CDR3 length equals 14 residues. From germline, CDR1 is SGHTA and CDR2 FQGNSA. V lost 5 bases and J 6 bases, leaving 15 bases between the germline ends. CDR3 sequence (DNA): TGTGCCAGCAGCCCCTCAGCGGGCCGGGATACGCAGTATTTT. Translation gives CASSPSAGRDTQYF.

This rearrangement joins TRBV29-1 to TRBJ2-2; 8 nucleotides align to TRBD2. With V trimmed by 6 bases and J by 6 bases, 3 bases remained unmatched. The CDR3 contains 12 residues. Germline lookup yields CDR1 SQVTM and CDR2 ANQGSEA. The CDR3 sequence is CSVYGGAGELFF. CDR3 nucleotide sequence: TGCAGCGTCTACGGGGGGGCCGGGGAGCTGTTTTTT.

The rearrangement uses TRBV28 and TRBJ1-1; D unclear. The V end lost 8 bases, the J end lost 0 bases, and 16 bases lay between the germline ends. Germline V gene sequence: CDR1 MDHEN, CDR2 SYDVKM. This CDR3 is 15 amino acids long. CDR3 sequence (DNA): TGTGCCAGCGGGTCCCGGGAACGGTTGAACACTGAAGCTTTCTTT. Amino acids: CASGSRERLNTEAFF.

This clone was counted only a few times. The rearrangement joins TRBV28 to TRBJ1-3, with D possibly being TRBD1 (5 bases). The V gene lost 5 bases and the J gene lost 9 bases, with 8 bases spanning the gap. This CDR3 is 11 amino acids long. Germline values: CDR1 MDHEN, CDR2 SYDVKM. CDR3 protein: CASSPRGTIYF. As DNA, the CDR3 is TGTGCCAGCAGTCCAAGGGGCACCATATATTTT. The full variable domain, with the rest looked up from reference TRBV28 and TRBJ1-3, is DVKVTQSSRYLVKRTGEKVFLECVQDMDHENMFWYRQDPGLGLRLIYFSYDVKMKEKGDIPEGYSVSREKKERFSLILESASTNQTSMYLCASSPRGTIYFGEGSWLTVV.

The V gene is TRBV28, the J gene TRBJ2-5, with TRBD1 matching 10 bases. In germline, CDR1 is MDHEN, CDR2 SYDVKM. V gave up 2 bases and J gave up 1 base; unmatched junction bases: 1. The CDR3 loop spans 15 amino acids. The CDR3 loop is CASSLGQGVQETQYF. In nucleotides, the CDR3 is TGTGCCAGCAGTTTAGGACAGGGGGTCCAAGAGACCCAGTACTTC.

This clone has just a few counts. The CDR3 DNA follows: TGTGCCGGCACCTCGGCGGGACAGGGTCATGAAAAACTGTTTTTT. Translating it yields CAGTSAGQGHEKLFF. The chain employs TRBV7-9 and TRBJ1-4, with 9 bases fitting TRBD1. Germline V gene sequence: CDR1 SEHNR, CDR2 FQNEAQ (reference sequence). This CDR3 region has 15 residues. J was trimmed by 6 bases and V by 11 bases; bases with no gene match: 13.

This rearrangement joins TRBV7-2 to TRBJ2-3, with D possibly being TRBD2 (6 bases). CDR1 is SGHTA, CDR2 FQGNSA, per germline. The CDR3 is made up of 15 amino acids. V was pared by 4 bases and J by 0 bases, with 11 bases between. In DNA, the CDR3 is TGTGCCAGCAGCTCCTCAGGGACTAGCACAGATACGCAGTATTTT. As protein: CASSSSGTSTDTQYF.

This CDR3 reads CASRKGQGARVTGELFF. The DNA of the CDR3 is TGTGCCAGTAGAAAAGGGCAGGGGGCGCGTGTGACCGGGGAGCTGTTTTTT. The chain employs TRBV19 and TRBJ2-2; the match to TRBD1 covers 8 bases. This CDR3 has 17 amino acids. In germline, CDR1 is LNHDA, CDR2 SQIVND (reference sequence). V was pared by 6 bases and J by 5 bases, with 14 bases of the junction left unmatched.

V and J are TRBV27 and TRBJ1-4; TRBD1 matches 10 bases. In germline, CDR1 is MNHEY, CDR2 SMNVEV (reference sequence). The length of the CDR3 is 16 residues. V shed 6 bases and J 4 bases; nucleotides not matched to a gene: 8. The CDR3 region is CASRSFRTGGNEKLFF. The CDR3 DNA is TGTGCCAGCAGGAGTTTTAGGACAGGGGGTAATGAAAAACTGTTTTTT. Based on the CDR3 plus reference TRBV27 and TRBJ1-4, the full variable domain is EAQVTQNPRYLITVTGKKLTVTCSQNMNHEYMSWYRQDPGLGLRQIYYSMNVEVTDKGDVPEGYKVSRKEKRNFPLILESPSPNQTSLYFCASRSFRTGGNEKLFFGSGTQLSVL.

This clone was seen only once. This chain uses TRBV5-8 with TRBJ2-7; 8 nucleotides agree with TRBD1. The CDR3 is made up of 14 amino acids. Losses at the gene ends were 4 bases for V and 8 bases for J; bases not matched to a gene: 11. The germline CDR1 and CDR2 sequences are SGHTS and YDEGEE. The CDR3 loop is CASSPRQGITKQYF. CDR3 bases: TGTGCCAGCAGCCCCCGACAGGGGATTACGAAGCAGTACTTC.

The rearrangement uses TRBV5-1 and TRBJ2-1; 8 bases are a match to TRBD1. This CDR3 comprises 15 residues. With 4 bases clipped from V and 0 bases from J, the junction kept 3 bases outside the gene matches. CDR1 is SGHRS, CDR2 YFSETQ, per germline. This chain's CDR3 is CASSKTGGSYNEQFF. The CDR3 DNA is TGCGCCAGCAGCAAAACAGGGGGCTCCTACAATGAGCAGTTCTTC. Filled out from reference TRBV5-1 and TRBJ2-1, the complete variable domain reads KAGVTQTPRYLIKTRGQQVTLSCSPISGHRSVSWYQQTPGQGLQFLFEYFSETQRNKGNFPGRFSGRQFSNSRSEMNVSTLELGDSALYLCASSKTGGSYNEQFFGPGTRLTVL.